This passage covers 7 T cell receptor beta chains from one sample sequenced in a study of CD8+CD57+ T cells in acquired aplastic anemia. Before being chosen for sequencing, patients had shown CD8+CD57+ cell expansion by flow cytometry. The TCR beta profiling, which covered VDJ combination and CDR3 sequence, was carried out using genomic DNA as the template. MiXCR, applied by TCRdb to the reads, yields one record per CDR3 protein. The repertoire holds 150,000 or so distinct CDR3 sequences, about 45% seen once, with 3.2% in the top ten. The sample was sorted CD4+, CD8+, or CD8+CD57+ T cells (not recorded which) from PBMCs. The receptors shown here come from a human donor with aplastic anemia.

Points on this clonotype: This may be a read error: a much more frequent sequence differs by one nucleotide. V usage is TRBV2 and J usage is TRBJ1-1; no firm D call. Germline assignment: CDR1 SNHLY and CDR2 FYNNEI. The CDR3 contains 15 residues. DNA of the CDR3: TGTGCCGGCAGTGAATCGCCGCGGTCCGACACTGAAGCTTTCTTT. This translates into CAGSESPRSDTEAFF.

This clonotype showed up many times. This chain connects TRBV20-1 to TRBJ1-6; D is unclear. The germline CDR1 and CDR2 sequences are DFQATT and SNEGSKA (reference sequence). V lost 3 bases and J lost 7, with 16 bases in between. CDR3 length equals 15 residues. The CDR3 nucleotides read TGCAGTGCTAGTAGGGCCCTTCCGTCCAATTCACCCCTCCACTTT. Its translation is CSASRALPSNSPLHF.

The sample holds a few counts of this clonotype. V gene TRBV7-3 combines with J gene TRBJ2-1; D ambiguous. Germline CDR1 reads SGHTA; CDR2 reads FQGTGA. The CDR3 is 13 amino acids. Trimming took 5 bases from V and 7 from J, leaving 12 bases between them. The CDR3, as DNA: TGTGCCAGCAGCGTGGACCTACGAAATGAGCAGTTCTTC. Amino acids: CASSVDLRNEQFF.

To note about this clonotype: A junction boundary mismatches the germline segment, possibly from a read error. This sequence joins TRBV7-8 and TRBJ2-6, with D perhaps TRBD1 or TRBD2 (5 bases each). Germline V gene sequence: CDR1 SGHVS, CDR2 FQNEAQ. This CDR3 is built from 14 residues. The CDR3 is CASSLPGRANTEAF. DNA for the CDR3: TGTGCCAGCAGCTTACCGGGACGGGCGAACACTGAAGCTTTC.

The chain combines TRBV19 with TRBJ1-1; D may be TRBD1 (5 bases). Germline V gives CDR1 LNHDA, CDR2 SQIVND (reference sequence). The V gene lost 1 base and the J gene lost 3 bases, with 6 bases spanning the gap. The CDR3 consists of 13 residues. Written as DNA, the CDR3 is TGTGCCAGTAGTATAGCAGGGTACACTGAAGCTTTCTTT. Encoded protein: CASSIAGYTEAFF.

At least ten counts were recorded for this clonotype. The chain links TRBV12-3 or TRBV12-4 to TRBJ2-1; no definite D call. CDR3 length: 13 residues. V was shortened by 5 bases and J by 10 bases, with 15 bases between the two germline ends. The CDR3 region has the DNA TGTGCCAGCAGTCCCGCCGACGGACGCGAGCAGTTCTTC. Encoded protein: CASSPADGREQFF.

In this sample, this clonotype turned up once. CDR3: CATSRGLGGNTEAFF. The CDR3 DNA reads as TGTGCCACCAGCAGGGGGTTAGGCGGGAACACTGAAGCTTTCTTT. The chain joins TRBV15 to TRBJ1-1; no clear D. The CDR3 extends over 15 amino acids. V lost 3 bases, J lost 1 base, and 12 bases lay in between. Germline CDR1 and CDR2: LNHNV and YYDKDF (reference sequence).